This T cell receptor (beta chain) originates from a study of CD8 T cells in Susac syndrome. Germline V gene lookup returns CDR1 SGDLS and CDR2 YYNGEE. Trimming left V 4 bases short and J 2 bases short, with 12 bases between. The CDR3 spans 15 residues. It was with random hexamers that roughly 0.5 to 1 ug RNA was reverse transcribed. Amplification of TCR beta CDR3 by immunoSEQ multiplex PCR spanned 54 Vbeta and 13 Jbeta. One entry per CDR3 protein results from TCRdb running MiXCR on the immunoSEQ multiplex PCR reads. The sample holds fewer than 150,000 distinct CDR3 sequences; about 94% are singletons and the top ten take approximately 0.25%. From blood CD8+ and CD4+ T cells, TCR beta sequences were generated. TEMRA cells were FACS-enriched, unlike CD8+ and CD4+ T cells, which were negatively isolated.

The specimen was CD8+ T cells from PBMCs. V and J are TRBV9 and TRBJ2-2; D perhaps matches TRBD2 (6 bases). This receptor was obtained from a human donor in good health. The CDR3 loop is CASSTPGLNTGELFF. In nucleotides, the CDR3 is TGTGCCAGCAGCACCCCGGGACTTAACACCGGGGAGCTGTTTTTT.